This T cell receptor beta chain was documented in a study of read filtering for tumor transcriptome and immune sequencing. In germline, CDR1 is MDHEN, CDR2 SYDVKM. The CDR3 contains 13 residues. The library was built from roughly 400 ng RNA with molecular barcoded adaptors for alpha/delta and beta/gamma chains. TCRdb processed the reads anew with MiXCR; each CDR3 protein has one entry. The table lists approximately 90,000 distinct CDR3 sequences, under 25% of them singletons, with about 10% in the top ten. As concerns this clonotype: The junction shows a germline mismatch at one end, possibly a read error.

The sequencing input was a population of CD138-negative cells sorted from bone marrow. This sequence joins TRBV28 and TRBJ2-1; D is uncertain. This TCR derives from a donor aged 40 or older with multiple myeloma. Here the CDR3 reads CASGSSSYNVQFF. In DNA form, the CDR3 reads TGTGCCAGCGGTTCCAGTTCCTACAATGTGCAGTTCTTC.